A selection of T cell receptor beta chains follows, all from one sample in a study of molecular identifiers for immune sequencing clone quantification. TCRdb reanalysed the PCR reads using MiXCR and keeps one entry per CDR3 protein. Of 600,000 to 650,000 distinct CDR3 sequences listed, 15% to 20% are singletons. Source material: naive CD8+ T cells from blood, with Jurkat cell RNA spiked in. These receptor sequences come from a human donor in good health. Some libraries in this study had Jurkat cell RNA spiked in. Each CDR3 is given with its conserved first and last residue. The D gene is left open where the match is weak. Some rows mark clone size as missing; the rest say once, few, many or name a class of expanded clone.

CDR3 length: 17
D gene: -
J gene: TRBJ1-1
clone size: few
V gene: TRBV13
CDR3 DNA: TGTGCCAGCAGCTTAGAATCGGGGTTTTGGAGAGACACTGAAGCTTTCTTT
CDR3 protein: CASSLESGFWRDTEAFF

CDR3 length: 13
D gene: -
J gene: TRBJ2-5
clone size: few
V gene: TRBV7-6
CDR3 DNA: TGTGCCAGCAGCGACGGGATACAAGAGACCCAGTACTTC
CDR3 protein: CASSDGIQETQYF

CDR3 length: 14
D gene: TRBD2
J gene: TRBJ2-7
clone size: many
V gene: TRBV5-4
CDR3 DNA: TGTGCCAGCAGCGCCGGACTAGCCGGACGCGAGCAGTACTTC
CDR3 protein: CASSAGLAGREQYF

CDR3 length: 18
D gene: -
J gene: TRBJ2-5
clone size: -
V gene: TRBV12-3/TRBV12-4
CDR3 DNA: TGTGCCAGCAGTCCCCGGCCCCAGACAGGGCGGGCGGGGGAGACCCAGTACTTC
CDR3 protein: CASSPRPQTGRAGETQYF

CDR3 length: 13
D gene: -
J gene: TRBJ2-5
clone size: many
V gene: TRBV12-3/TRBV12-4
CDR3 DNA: TGTGCCAGCAGTTTACGACAGAAAGAGACCCAGTACTTC
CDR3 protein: CASSLRQKETQYF

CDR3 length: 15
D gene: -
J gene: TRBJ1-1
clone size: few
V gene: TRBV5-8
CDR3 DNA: TGTGCCAGCAGCCTGGGGGACGGATTGAACACTGAAGCTTTCTTT
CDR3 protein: CASSLGDGLNTEAFF

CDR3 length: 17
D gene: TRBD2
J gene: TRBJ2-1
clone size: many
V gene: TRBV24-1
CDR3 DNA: TGTGCCACCAGTGATACCAGGACTAGCGGCTCCTACAATGAGCAGTTCTTC
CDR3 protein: CATSDTRTSGSYNEQFF

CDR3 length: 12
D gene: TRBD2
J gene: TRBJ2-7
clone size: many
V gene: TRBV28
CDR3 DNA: TGTGCCAGCAGCGGACTAGCGCCCGAGCAGTACTTC
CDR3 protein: CASSGLAPEQYF

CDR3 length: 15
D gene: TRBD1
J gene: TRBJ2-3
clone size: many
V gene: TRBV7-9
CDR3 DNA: TGTGCCAGCAGCGACCGGGACAGGGATCCAGATACGCAGTATTTT
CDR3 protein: CASSDRDRDPDTQYF

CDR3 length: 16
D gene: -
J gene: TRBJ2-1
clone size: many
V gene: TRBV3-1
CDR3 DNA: TGTGCCAGCAGCCAAGAGCGAGCGGCCACCTACAATGAGCAGTTCTTC
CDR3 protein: CASSQERAATYNEQFF

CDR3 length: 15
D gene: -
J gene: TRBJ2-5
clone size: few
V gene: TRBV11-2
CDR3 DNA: TGTGCCAGCAGCTCTTTTACCGACAGTAAAGAGACCCAGTACTTC
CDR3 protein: CASSSFTDSKETQYF

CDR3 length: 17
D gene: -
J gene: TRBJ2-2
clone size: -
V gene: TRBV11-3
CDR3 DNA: TGTGCCAGCAGCTTAGATCATTATGGGCTGAACACCGGGGAGCTGTTTTTT
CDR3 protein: CASSLDHYGLNTGELFF

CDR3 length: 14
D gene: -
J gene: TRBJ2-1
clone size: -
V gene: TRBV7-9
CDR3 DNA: TGTGCCAGCAGCCGTTCTTCCATTCCCCATGAGCAGTTCTTC
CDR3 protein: CASSRSSIPHEQFF

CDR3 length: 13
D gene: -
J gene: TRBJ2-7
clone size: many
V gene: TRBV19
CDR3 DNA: TGTGCCAGTAATGAGGGACCCTCCTCGGAGCAGTACTTC
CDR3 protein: CASNEGPSSEQYF

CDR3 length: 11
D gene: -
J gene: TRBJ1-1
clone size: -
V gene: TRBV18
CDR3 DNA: TGTGCCAGCTCACCATCCGGTGAAGCTTCCTTT
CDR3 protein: CASSPSGEASF

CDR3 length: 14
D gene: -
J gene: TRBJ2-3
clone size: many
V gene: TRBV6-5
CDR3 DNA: TGTGCCAGCAGTTACGGGTCTCCGGGAGATACGCAGTATTTT
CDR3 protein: CASSYGSPGDTQYF

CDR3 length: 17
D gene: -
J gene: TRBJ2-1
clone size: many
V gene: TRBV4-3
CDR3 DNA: TGCGCCAGCAGCCAAGATTCCCGGGGGCCCGCCTTATTGAAGCAGTTCTTC
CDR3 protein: CASSQDSRGPALLKQFF

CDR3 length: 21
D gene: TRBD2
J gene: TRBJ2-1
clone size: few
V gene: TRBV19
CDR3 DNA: TGTGCCAGTAGTACGCCGGGACTAGCGGGAGTACGAAGGAGCTCCTACAATGAGCAGTTCTTC
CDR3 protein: CASSTPGLAGVRRSSYNEQFF

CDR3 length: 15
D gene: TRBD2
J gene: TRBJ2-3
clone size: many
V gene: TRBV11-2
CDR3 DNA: TGTGCCAGCAGCTCCTGGCGGGACTACACAGATACGCAGTATTTT
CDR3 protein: CASSSWRDYTDTQYF

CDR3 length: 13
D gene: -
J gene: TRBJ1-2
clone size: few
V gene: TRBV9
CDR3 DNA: TGTGCCAGCAGCGGGGAACAGGGATATGGCTACACCTTC
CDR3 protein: CASSGEQGYGYTF

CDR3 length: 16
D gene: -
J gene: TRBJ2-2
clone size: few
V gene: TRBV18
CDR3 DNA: TGTGCCAGCTCACCCATGACAGCTACGAACACCGGGGAGCTGTTTTTT
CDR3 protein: CASSPMTATNTGELFF

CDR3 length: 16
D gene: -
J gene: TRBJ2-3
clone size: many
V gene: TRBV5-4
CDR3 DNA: TGTGCCAGCAGCCTAAACAGAGGGATGAACACAGATACGCAGTATTTT
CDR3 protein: CASSLNRGMNTDTQYF

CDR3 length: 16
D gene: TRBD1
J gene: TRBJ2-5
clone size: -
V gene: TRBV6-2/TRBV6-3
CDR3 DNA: TGTGCCAGCAGTTACCGGACGGGACAGGGGGAAGAGACCCAGTACTTC
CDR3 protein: CASSYRTGQGEETQYF

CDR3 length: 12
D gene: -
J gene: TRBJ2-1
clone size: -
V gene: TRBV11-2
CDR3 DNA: TGTGCCAGCGGCTTAAATCGAAATGAGCAGTTCTTC
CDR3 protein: CASGLNRNEQFF

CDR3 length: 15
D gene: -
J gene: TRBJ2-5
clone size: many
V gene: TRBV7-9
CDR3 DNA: TGTGCCAGCAGCTTACCGCGGGACCTCCAAGAGACCCAGTACTTC
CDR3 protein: CASSLPRDLQETQYF

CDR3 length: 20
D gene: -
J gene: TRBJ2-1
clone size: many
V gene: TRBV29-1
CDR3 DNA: TGCAGCGTTGAAGATGGAGCCTCTAGGCCGGGACTGCTATCCTACAATGAGCAGTTCTTC
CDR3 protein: CSVEDGASRPGLLSYNEQFF

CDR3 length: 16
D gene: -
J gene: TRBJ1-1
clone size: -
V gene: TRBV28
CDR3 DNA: TGTGCCAGCGGTCTTATAGGTGCGAGGTTGAACACTGAAGCTTTCTTT
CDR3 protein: CASGLIGARLNTEAFF

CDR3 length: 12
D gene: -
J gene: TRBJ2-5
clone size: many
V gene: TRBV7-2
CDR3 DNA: TGTGCCAGCAGCTGGGACCTAGAGACCCAGTACTTC
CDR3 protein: CASSWDLETQYF

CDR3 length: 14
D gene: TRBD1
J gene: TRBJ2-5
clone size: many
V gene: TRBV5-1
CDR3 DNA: TGCGCCAGCAGCCCATTGACAGGGCACGAGACCCAGTACTTC
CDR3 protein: CASSPLTGHETQYF

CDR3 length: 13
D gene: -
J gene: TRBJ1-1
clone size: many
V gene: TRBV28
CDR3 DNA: TGTGCCAGCAGTTTCAGACCGGAGGTCGAAGCTTTCTTT
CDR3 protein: CASSFRPEVEAFF